Listed here are 12 T cell receptor beta chains from one sample, sequenced in a study of T cell changes during pregnancy in multiple sclerosis. Profiled with immunoSEQ multiplex PCR; TCRdb holds only in-frame clones, not every one. Here the sample spans some 74,000 clones, roughly 92% being singletons. The sequencing here drew on peripheral blood, taken after pregnancy. All receptors derive from a female donor in good health, enrolled as a control in a pregnancy study.

The chain recombines TRBV7-2 with TRBJ1-5; D not resolved. This CDR3 contains 13 residues. CDR1 SGHTA and CDR2 FQGNSA come from the germline V gene. Trimming removed 1 base at V and 3 bases at J, with 4 bases between. The CDR3 reads CASSLDYNQPQHF. The DNA of the CDR3 is TGTGCCAGCAGCTTAGATTACAATCAGCCCCAGCATTTT.

The V gene is TRBV7-9, the J gene TRBJ2-3; D is possibly TRBD2 (6 bases). Germline CDR1 and CDR2: SEHNR and FQNEAQ (reference sequence). Trimming stripped 1 base from V and 4 bases from J, with 12 bases between. The CDR3 is 15 residues long. CDR3 nucleotide sequence: TGTGCCAGCAGCTTAGAAAAGGGAGGCGCAGATACGCAGTATTTT. Translating it yields CASSLEKGGADTQYF.

The DNA of the CDR3 is TGTGCCAGCACTCTAGCGGCCGGGAGGATAGACGAGCAGTACTTC. It translates to CASTLAAGRIDEQYF. The genes are TRBV27 and TRBJ2-7; 7 nucleotides agree with TRBD2. Germline CDR1 reads MNHEY; CDR2 reads SMNVEV (reference sequence). This CDR3 has 15 residues. Trimming cost V 7 bases and J 5 bases; bases outside gene matches: 14.

This clone showed up just a few times. The genes are TRBV29-1 and TRBJ1-1; 8 bases map to TRBD1. After removal of 7 bases from V and 6 bases from J, the junction contained 7 bases not matched to a gene. The germline CDR1 and CDR2 sequences are SQVTM and ANQGSEA. This CDR3 has 12 amino acids. The CDR3 nucleotides are TGCAGCGCCTTGGGACAGGTCCCTGAAGCTTTCTTT. This translates into CSALGQVPEAFF. The full variable domain, completed using reference TRBV29-1 and TRBJ1-1, is SAVISQKPSRDICQRGTSLTIQCQVDSQVTMMFWYRQQPGQSLTLIATANQGSEATYESGFVIDKFPISRPNLTFSTLTVSNMSPEDSSIYLCSALGQVPEAFFGQGTRLTVV.

V and J are TRBV6-1 and TRBJ1-2; D is ambiguous. The CDR3 runs to 14 residues. V was shortened by 2 bases and J by 5 bases, with 12 bases between the two germline ends. Germline assignment: CDR1 MNHNS and CDR2 SASEGT. CDR3 nucleotides: TGTGCCAGCAGTGAACTGGGAGGGAGATATGGCTACACCTTC. Translating it yields CASSELGGRYGYTF.

V usage is TRBV6-1 and J usage is TRBJ2-7; TRBD2 is a possible D gene (7 bases). Germline lookup yields CDR1 MNHNS and CDR2 SASEGT. Trimming left V 2 bases short and J 9 bases short, with 14 bases between. CDR3 size: 13 residues. CDR3 amino acids: CASSEREVGGQYF. The DNA of the CDR3 is TGTGCCAGCAGTGAACGGGAGGTAGGGGGGCAGTACTTC.

The V call is TRBV5-1, the J call TRBJ2-7; 11 nucleotides agree with TRBD2. CDR1 is SGHRS, CDR2 YFSETQ, per germline. The CDR3 consists of 16 residues. The junction had 5 bases not matched to a gene; V was cut back by 1 base and J by 2 bases. For the CDR3, the DNA is TGCGCCAGCAGCTTGTCACTAGCGGGAGCGACCTACGAGCAGTACTTC. Amino acids: CASSLSLAGATYEQYF.

The J gene is TRBJ2-5, the V gene TRBV11-2, with a tentative D call TRBD1 (5 bases). There are 14 residues in the CDR3. V was cut by 4 bases and J by 4 bases, with 13 bases left in between. The germline CDR1 and CDR2 sequences are SGHAT and FQNNGV. CDR3 nucleotides: TGTGCCAGCAGCTCCGGACAAATACGAGAGACCCAGTACTTC. It codes for CASSSGQIRETQYF. The whole variable domain, filled in from reference TRBV11-2 and TRBJ2-5, reads EAGVAQSPRYKIIEKRQSVAFWCNPISGHATLYWYQQILGQGPKLLIQFQNNGVVDDSQLPKDRFSAERLKGVDSTLKIQPAKLEDSAVYLCASSSGQIRETQYFGPGTRLLVL.

The chain carries TRBV7-8 and TRBJ2-5; 14 bases line up with TRBD2. Germline V gene sequence: CDR1 SGHVS, CDR2 FQNEAQ. V was pared by 0 bases and J by 2 bases, with 2 bases of the junction left unmatched. The CDR3 extends over 17 amino acids. CDR3 coding DNA: TGTGCCAGCAGCTTAGCGGGGACTAGCGGGGGTCAAGAGACCCAGTACTTC. Residues: CASSLAGTSGGQETQYF.

This chain uses TRBV5-1 with TRBJ1-1; 10 positions match TRBD1. J was trimmed by 5 bases and V by 4 bases; bases with no gene match: 8. The length of the CDR3 is 15 residues. Germline loops: CDR1 SGHRS, CDR2 YFSETQ. CDR3 residues: CASSGTDRGLTEAFF. The CDR3 DNA reads TGCGCCAGCAGCGGGACCGACAGGGGGCTTACTGAAGCTTTCTTT.

This chain connects TRBV18 to TRBJ2-3; D is ambiguous. The CDR3 runs to 11 residues. Germline CDR1 is KGHSH and CDR2 is LQKENI. Between the trimmed V and J ends, which lost 4 bases and 4 bases, there was a span of 3 bases. Here the CDR3 DNA reads TGTGCCAGCTCACTCGCAGATACGCAGTATTTT. It translates to CASSLADTQYF.

This clone appeared once. The chain links TRBV28 to TRBJ1-5; D might be TRBD1 (5 bases). The CDR3 loop spans 14 amino acids. V was trimmed by 6 bases and J by 7 bases, leaving 16 bases between them. Germline V lookup: CDR1 MDHEN, CDR2 SYDVKM. DNA of the CDR3: TGTGCCAGCAGGTCAGGGATTAGTGGACAGCCCCAGCATTTT. Protein product: CASRSGISGQPQHF. The full variable domain, with the rest looked up from reference TRBV28 and TRBJ1-5, is DVKVTQSSRYLVKRTGEKVFLECVQDMDHENMFWYRQDPGLGLRLIYFSYDVKMKEKGDIPEGYSVSREKKERFSLILESASTNQTSMYLCASRSGISGQPQHFGDGTRLSIL.